The entry below gives a single T cell receptor (beta chain) sequence along with its context. What it recognizes is unknown. CDR3 length: 15 residues. The data were obtained in a study of cytomegalovirus exposure and HLA in healthy donors. Study observations and caveats: A missense DCLRE1C variant was associated with V- and J-gene trimming of TCR beta chains in a later analysis, and an independent cohort replicated the association. Later work showed greater clonal expansion in HLA-associated TCR beta chains than in equally common others. At a 0.05 false discovery rate, a later analysis found around 15,000 TCR beta sequences to be associated with HLA alleles.

PCR was performed using 60 Vbeta and 13 Jbeta primers. Produced via immunoSEQ multiplex PCR; TCRdb's table is partial and in-frame only. The sample yields 90,000 to 120,000 clones, about 9.5% seen once. The source material was PBMCs. This sequence was found in a man aged 35 to 55 in good health and CMV-seropositive. V usage is TRBV21-1 and J usage is TRBJ2-7; the table's TRBD1 call for D was not verified on the DNA. TRBV21-1 is a pseudogene. The CDR3 reads CASSSTRTDPYEQYF. DNA for the CDR3: TGTGCCAGCAGCTCAACTCGGACAGACCCCTACGAGCAGTACTTC.